This T cell receptor (beta chain) was observed in a study of T cells in Graves' hyperthyroidism and ophthalmopathy. There are 16 residues in the CDR3. Germline CDR1 is SGDLS and CDR2 is YYNGEE. Trimming at V came to 3 bases and at J to 6 bases, leaving 8 bases not matched to a gene. From RNA transcripts, TCR beta CDR3 regions were amplified. During a first-round RT-PCR of the TCR CDR3, the HTBI primer set was used. Via MiXCR, TCRdb re-called the multiplex PCR reads, giving one row per CDR3 protein. Of hundreds of thousands of distinct CDR3 sequences listed, around 15% are singletons. The receptor comes from a woman under 30 with Graves' hyperthyroidism. The chain links TRBV9 to TRBJ2-2; 10 nucleotides line up with TRBD2. The material sequenced was blood. CDR3 sequence: CASSEGGAGGPGELFF. CDR3 in DNA: TGTGCCAGCAGCGAGGGTGGAGCGGGAGGGCCCGGGGAGCTGTTTTTT.